These 9 T cell receptor beta chains came from one sample sequenced in a study of blood T cell repertoires in COVID-19. The repertoire was sequenced with immunoSEQ multiplex PCR; TCRdb's copy has only in-frame clones and lacks some. The sample consists of more than 300,000 clones, approximately 85% of them appearing once. The sequenced sample was peripheral blood. These TCRs come from a woman aged 50 to 65 with acute or convalescent COVID-19.

The chain is built from TRBV6-2 or TRBV6-3 and TRBJ2-5; D is possibly TRBD2 (6 bases). CDR1 and CDR2 from the germline V gene are MNHEY and SVGEGT. The CDR3 loop spans 16 amino acids. Deletions cut 0 bases from V and 2 bases from J, with 13 bases between. CDR3 loop: CASSYSLSGGQETQYF. The CDR3 DNA follows: TGTGCCAGCAGTTACTCGTTATCCGGGGGTCAAGAGACCCAGTACTTC.

This rearrangement joins TRBV4-3 to TRBJ1-3; TRBD1 matches at 7 bases. Germline-derived CDR1 and CDR2 are LGHNA and YSLEER. Unmatched junction bases numbered 3, after V lost 0 bases and J lost 4 bases. The CDR3 extends over 15 amino acids. Here the CDR3 DNA reads TGCGCCAGCAGCCAAGATCAGGGGGACGGAAACACCATATATTTT. Amino acids: CASSQDQGDGNTIYF.

This chain joins TRBV5-5 and TRBJ2-2; D unresolved. V was shortened by 1 base and J by 1 base, with 8 bases between the two germline ends. The CDR3 extends over 15 amino acids. Germline V gene sequence: CDR1 SGHKS, CDR2 YYEKEE (reference sequence). The CDR3 is CASSLSRENTGELFF. The CDR3 coding sequence is TGTGCCAGCAGCTTGTCGCGAGAGAACACCGGGGAGCTGTTTTTT.

The rearrangement uses TRBV7-2 and TRBJ1-6; maybe TRBD1 (6 bases). This CDR3 spans 15 amino acids. The ends were cut back, 7 bases at V and 7 bases at J, with 17 bases in the middle. CDR1 SGHTA and CDR2 FQGNSA come from the germline V gene. The CDR3 is CASKKGEAWNSPLHF. Here the CDR3 DNA reads TGTGCCAGCAAGAAGGGGGAAGCATGGAATTCACCCCTCCACTTT.

The chain joins TRBV6-2 or TRBV6-3 to TRBJ1-2; D call uncertain. Trimming stripped 2 bases from V and 0 bases from J, with 4 bases between. Germline V gene data show CDR1 as MNHEY and CDR2 as SVGEGT. This CDR3 is built from 13 residues. The CDR3 protein is CASSYTSNYGYTF. CDR3 in DNA: TGTGCCAGCAGTTACACTTCTAACTATGGCTACACCTTC.

This clone was counted once. The V and J genes are TRBV7-9 and TRBJ2-7, with 12 bases lining up with TRBD1. The CDR3 has 18 amino acids. Germline-derived CDR1 and CDR2 are SEHNR and FQNEAQ (reference sequence). Germline trimming cut 5 bases from V and 3 bases from J; bases unmatched to any gene: 14. The CDR3 is CASSPHLGQGAVYYEQYF. In DNA, the CDR3 is TGTGCCAGCAGCCCACACCTGGGACAGGGGGCAGTGTACTACGAGCAGTACTTC.

This chain links TRBV6-4 with TRBJ1-2; possibly TRBD1 for D (5 bases). CDR1 and CDR2 (germline): MRHNA, SNTAGT. This CDR3 comprises 13 residues. The V gene lost 5 bases and the J gene lost 7 bases, with 14 bases spanning the gap. The CDR3 nucleotides are TGTGCCAGCAGTCCAGGGTTAAGGGGTGGCTACACCTTC. Translation gives CASSPGLRGGYTF.

Only one count was recorded for this clone. The chain couples TRBV10-3 to TRBJ2-7, with 7 bases aligning to TRBD1. The junction had 6 bases not matched to a gene; V was cut back by 0 bases and J by 4 bases. In germline, CDR1 is ENHRY, CDR2 SYGVKD. The CDR3 extends over 15 amino acids. CDR3 protein: CAISESGTGEYEQYF. The CDR3 nucleotides are TGTGCCATCAGTGAGTCAGGAACAGGGGAATACGAGCAGTACTTC.

J is TRBJ2-3 and V is TRBV2; weak D call: TRBD2 (5 bases). Trimming left V 1 base short and J 0 bases short, with 14 bases between. Germline V gene data show CDR1 as SNHLY and CDR2 as FYNNEI. The CDR3 consists of 17 residues. The CDR3 region is CASSEEGRDLSTDTQYF. The DNA for the CDR3 is TGTGCCAGCAGTGAAGAGGGCCGGGATCTTAGCACAGATACGCAGTATTTT.